Below, 21 T cell receptor beta chains from the same sample are listed, as sequenced in a study of T cell clones after liver transplantation. The table came from immunoSEQ multiplex PCR; TCRdb's copy has only in-frame clones and leaves some out. The data contain some 70,000 clones, about four fifths of them singletons. The source material was CD4+ T cells from blood, sampled before liver transplant. The receptors here all came from a human donor who received a liver transplant.

CDR3 nucleotides: TGTGCCAGCACCCCAATGGGGCTGAACAATGAGCAGTTCTTC. Protein sequence: CASTPMGLNNEQFF. V is TRBV27 and J is TRBJ2-1; tentatively, D is TRBD1 (5 bases). There are 14 residues in the CDR3. The germline gives CDR1 MNHEY, CDR2 SMNVEV (reference sequence). V shed 7 bases and J shed 5 bases, with 15 bases lying between them.

This clone was seen just once. The V call is TRBV29-1, the J call TRBJ1-2; D not certain. Germline V gene sequence: CDR1 SQVTM, CDR2 ANQGSEA. The CDR3 contains 11 residues. Trimming removed 5 bases from V and 8 bases from J, with 12 bases in between. CDR3 sequence: CSVNRELGYTF. The CDR3 coding sequence is TGCAGCGTTAATAGAGAATTGGGCTACACCTTC.

The V gene is TRBV5-1, the J gene TRBJ1-2; D is ambiguous. V lost 4 bases, J lost 0 bases, and 16 bases lay in between. Germline-derived CDR1 and CDR2 are SGHRS and YFSETQ. The CDR3 runs to 16 residues. CDR3 region: CASSPQSGRTNYGYTF. The DNA for the CDR3 is TGCGCCAGCAGCCCTCAATCCGGACGGACTAACTATGGCTACACCTTC.

This chain links TRBV7-6 with TRBJ2-2, with 7 nucleotides matching TRBD2. There are 16 residues in the CDR3. The junction had 7 bases not matched to a gene; V was cut back by 2 bases and J by 4 bases. Germline assignment: CDR1 SGHVS and CDR2 FNYEAQ. The CDR3 DNA reads as TGTGCCAGCAGCTTATCTGGTCTAGCGGCCACCGGGGAGCTGTTTTTT. The encoded protein is CASSLSGLAATGELFF.

This clone has a handful of counts. The CDR3 sequence is CASRPLAGGRLDEQYF. CDR3 sequence (DNA): TGTGCCAGCAGACCCCTAGCTGGAGGCCGCCTGGACGAGCAGTACTTC. The chain uses TRBV27 and TRBJ2-7; D perhaps matches TRBD2 (5 bases). Per germline, CDR1 MNHEY and CDR2 SMNVEV (reference sequence). V lost 6 bases to trimming and J lost 5 bases, with 23 bases between them. This CDR3 spans 16 amino acids.

This clone has only one observation. V and J are TRBV5-1 and TRBJ2-1; D is perhaps TRBD2 (6 bases). CDR3 length: 15 residues. Germline assignment: CDR1 SGHRS and CDR2 YFSETQ. V was cut by 2 bases and J by 1 base, with 10 bases left in between. CDR3 residues: CASSFASGSYNEQFF. The CDR3 DNA reads as TGCGCCAGCAGCTTCGCCAGCGGGTCCTACAATGAGCAGTTCTTC.

This clone was seen once. The chain joins TRBV4-2 to TRBJ1-3; a weak D match, TRBD1 (6 bases). CDR1 LGHNA and CDR2 YNFKEQ come from the germline V gene. The CDR3 consists of 17 residues. The ends were cut back, 0 bases at V and 1 base at J, with 13 bases in the middle. CDR3 amino acids: CASSQEGGAESGNTIYF. CDR3 bases: TGTGCCAGCAGCCAAGAGGGGGGGGCAGAGTCTGGAAACACCATATATTTT.

V usage is TRBV7-2 and J usage is TRBJ2-7; D gene uncertain. Trimming shortened V by 5 bases and J by 6 bases, and 11 bases separated the two germline ends. There are 12 residues in the CDR3. Looked up from germline, CDR1 is SGHTA and CDR2 is FQGNSA. The CDR3 region has the DNA TGTGCCAGCAGCACAACCCCTATCGAGCAGTACTTC. This translates into CASSTTPIEQYF.

This clone was counted between two and nine times. The chain links TRBV19 to TRBJ2-7; 10 nucleotides align to TRBD1. This CDR3 contains 15 residues. J gave up 0 bases and V 3 bases, and 2 bases lay outside the gene matches. Germline V gene sequence: CDR1 LNHDA, CDR2 SQIVND (reference sequence). The CDR3 DNA is TGTGCCAGTAGTATTGACAGGGGGCTCTCCTACGAGCAGTACTTC. Its translation: CASSIDRGLSYEQYF.

The chain has TRBV7-9 and TRBJ2-2; D gene ambiguous. The CDR3 covers 16 residues. Per germline, CDR1 SEHNR and CDR2 FQNEAQ (reference sequence). V lost 5 bases and J lost 0, with 13 bases in between. CDR3 residues: CASSRRTPANTGELFF. The CDR3 coding sequence is TGTGCCAGCAGCCGTCGGACGCCCGCGAACACCGGGGAGCTGTTTTTT. The whole variable domain, filled in from reference TRBV7-9 and TRBJ2-2, reads DTGVSQNPRHKITKRGQNVTFRCDPISEHNRLYWYRQTLGQGPEFLTYFQNEAQLEKSRLLSDRFSAERPKGSFSTLEIQRTEQGDSAMYLCASSRRTPANTGELFFGEGSRLTVL.

This clone occurred once. V is TRBV18 and J is TRBJ1-1, with D uncertain. Trimming removed 3 bases at V and 2 bases at J, with 13 bases between. The CDR3 extends over 15 amino acids. The germline CDR1 and CDR2 sequences are KGHSH and LQKENI. The CDR3 nucleotides are TGTGCCAGCTCACCGGTACCGGGGATAAACACTGAAGCTTTCTTT. Protein sequence: CASSPVPGINTEAFF.

The V call is TRBV6-1, the J call TRBJ2-1, with 7 bases matching TRBD2. Looked up from germline, CDR1 is MNHNS and CDR2 is SASEGT. This CDR3 is built from 15 residues. J was trimmed by 8 bases and V by 1 base; bases with no gene match: 8. As DNA, the CDR3 is TGTGCCAGCAGTGAAGGTGGACTAGTGATCGATGAGCAGTTCTTC. Its protein is CASSEGGLVIDEQFF.

This clone was recorded only once. A junction end diverges from the germline sequence, so it may reflect a read error. The V and J genes are TRBV5-5 and TRBJ1-1, with D unclear. The germline V gene encodes CDR1 SGHKS and CDR2 YYEKEE (reference sequence). The CDR3 covers 13 residues. CDR3 in amino acids: CASSPQREGRAFF. CDR3 nucleotides: TGCGCCAGCAGCCCTCAGAGAGAGGGTAGAGCTTTCTTT. Complete variable domain (other parts from reference TRBV5-5 and TRBJ1-1): DAGVTQSPTHLIKTRGQQVTLRCSPISGHKSVSWYQQVLGQGPQFIFQYYEKEERGRGNFPDRFSARQFPNYSSELNVNALLLGDSALYLCASSPQREGRAFFGQGTRLTVV.

This clone was seen just once. J is TRBJ2-1 and V is TRBV5-1; D may match TRBD1 or TRBD2 (5 bases each). The CDR3 extends over 14 amino acids. V gave up 1 base and J gave up 8 bases, with 13 bases separating them. Germline loops: CDR1 SGHRS, CDR2 YFSETQ. The CDR3: CASSLMAGADEQFF. In DNA form, the CDR3 reads TGCGCCAGCAGCTTGATGGCCGGGGCGGATGAGCAGTTCTTC.

The chain has TRBV5-1 and TRBJ2-1; a possible D gene is TRBD1 (6 bases). The CDR3 runs to 13 residues. V was pared by 2 bases and J by 8 bases, with 11 bases between. From germline, CDR1 is SGHRS and CDR2 YFSETQ. The CDR3 DNA follows: TGCGCCAGCAGCTTAGGGGGTTTCGATGAGCAGTTCTTC. This translates into CASSLGGFDEQFF.

This chain connects TRBV6-6 to TRBJ2-7; TRBD2 is a possible D gene (5 bases). Germline V CDR1 and CDR2: MNHNY, SVGAGI (reference sequence). V was shortened by 5 bases and J by 0 bases, with 5 bases between the two germline ends. The length of the CDR3 is 12 residues. The CDR3 spells CASSGLSYEQYF. The CDR3 nucleotides are TGTGCCAGCAGTGGACTCTCCTACGAGCAGTACTTC.

This chain joins TRBV19 and TRBJ2-7; 7 bases map to TRBD1. With 0 bases clipped from V and 1 base from J, the junction kept 6 bases outside the gene matches. CDR1 and CDR2 from the germline V gene are LNHDA and SQIVND (reference sequence). This CDR3 comprises 16 residues. The CDR3 is CASSIDGNRGSYEQYF. The CDR3, as DNA: TGTGCCAGTAGTATAGATGGGAACAGGGGATCCTACGAGCAGTACTTC.

This clone appeared a single time. The chain links TRBV7-8 to TRBJ2-1; 11 bases align to TRBD2. Germline-derived CDR1 and CDR2 are SGHVS and FQNEAQ. J lost 5 bases, V lost 5 bases, and 11 bases had no gene match. This CDR3 contains 17 residues. The CDR3: CASSPPLRLAGHNEQFF. For the CDR3, the DNA is TGTGCCAGCAGCCCCCCTCTCAGACTAGCGGGACACAATGAGCAGTTCTTC.

This clone has just one count. The CDR3, as DNA: TGTGCCATCCGGGGACAGGGGCCTACAACTAATGAAAAACTGTTTTTT. It yields the protein CAIRGQGPTTNEKLFF. This rearrangement joins TRBV28 to TRBJ1-4; TRBD1 matches at 10 bases. V lost 10 bases to trimming and J lost 0 bases; unmatched junction nucleotides: 8. This CDR3 spans 16 amino acids. In germline, CDR1 is MDHEN, CDR2 SYDVKM.

This chain connects TRBV9 to TRBJ2-1; 8 bases match TRBD1. This CDR3 has 16 amino acids. Losses at the gene ends were 3 bases for V and 3 bases for J; bases not matched to a gene: 8. Germline CDR1 and CDR2: SGDLS and YYNGEE. This CDR3 is CASSEDRDFLYNEQFF. CDR3 in DNA: TGTGCCAGCAGCGAGGACAGGGACTTCCTCTACAATGAGCAGTTCTTC. Variable domain in full (rest from reference TRBV9 and TRBJ2-1): DSGVTQTPKHLITATGQRVTLRCSPRSGDLSVYWYQQSLDQGLQFLIQYYNGEERAKGNILERFSAQQFPDLHSELNLSSLELGDSALYFCASSEDRDFLYNEQFFGPGTRLTVL.

Only one count was recorded for this clone. V gene TRBV29-1 combines with J gene TRBJ1-2; 8 positions match TRBD1. This CDR3 has 17 amino acids. The germline CDR1 and CDR2 sequences are SQVTM and ANQGSEA. Trimming took 5 bases from V and 0 from J; bases not matched to a gene: 14. The CDR3 nucleotides are TGCAGCGTTCTAGGGACAGGCGGGCCGGGAGCTAACTATGGCTACACCTTC. It codes for CSVLGTGGPGANYGYTF.